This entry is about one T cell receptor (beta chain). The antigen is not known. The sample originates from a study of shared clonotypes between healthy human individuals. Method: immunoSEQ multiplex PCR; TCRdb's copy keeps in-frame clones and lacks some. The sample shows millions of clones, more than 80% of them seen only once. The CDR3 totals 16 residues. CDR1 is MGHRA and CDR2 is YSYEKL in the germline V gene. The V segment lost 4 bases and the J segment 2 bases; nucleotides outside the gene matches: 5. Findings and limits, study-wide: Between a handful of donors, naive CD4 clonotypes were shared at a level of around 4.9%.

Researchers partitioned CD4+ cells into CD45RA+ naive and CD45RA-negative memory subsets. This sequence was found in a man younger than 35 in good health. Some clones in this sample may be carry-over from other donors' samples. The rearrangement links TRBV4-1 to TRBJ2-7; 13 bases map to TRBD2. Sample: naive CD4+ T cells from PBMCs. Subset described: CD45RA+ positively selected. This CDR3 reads CASSPRTSGSAYEQYF. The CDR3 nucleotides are TGCGCCAGCAGCCCCCGGACTAGCGGGAGTGCCTACGAGCAGTACTTC.